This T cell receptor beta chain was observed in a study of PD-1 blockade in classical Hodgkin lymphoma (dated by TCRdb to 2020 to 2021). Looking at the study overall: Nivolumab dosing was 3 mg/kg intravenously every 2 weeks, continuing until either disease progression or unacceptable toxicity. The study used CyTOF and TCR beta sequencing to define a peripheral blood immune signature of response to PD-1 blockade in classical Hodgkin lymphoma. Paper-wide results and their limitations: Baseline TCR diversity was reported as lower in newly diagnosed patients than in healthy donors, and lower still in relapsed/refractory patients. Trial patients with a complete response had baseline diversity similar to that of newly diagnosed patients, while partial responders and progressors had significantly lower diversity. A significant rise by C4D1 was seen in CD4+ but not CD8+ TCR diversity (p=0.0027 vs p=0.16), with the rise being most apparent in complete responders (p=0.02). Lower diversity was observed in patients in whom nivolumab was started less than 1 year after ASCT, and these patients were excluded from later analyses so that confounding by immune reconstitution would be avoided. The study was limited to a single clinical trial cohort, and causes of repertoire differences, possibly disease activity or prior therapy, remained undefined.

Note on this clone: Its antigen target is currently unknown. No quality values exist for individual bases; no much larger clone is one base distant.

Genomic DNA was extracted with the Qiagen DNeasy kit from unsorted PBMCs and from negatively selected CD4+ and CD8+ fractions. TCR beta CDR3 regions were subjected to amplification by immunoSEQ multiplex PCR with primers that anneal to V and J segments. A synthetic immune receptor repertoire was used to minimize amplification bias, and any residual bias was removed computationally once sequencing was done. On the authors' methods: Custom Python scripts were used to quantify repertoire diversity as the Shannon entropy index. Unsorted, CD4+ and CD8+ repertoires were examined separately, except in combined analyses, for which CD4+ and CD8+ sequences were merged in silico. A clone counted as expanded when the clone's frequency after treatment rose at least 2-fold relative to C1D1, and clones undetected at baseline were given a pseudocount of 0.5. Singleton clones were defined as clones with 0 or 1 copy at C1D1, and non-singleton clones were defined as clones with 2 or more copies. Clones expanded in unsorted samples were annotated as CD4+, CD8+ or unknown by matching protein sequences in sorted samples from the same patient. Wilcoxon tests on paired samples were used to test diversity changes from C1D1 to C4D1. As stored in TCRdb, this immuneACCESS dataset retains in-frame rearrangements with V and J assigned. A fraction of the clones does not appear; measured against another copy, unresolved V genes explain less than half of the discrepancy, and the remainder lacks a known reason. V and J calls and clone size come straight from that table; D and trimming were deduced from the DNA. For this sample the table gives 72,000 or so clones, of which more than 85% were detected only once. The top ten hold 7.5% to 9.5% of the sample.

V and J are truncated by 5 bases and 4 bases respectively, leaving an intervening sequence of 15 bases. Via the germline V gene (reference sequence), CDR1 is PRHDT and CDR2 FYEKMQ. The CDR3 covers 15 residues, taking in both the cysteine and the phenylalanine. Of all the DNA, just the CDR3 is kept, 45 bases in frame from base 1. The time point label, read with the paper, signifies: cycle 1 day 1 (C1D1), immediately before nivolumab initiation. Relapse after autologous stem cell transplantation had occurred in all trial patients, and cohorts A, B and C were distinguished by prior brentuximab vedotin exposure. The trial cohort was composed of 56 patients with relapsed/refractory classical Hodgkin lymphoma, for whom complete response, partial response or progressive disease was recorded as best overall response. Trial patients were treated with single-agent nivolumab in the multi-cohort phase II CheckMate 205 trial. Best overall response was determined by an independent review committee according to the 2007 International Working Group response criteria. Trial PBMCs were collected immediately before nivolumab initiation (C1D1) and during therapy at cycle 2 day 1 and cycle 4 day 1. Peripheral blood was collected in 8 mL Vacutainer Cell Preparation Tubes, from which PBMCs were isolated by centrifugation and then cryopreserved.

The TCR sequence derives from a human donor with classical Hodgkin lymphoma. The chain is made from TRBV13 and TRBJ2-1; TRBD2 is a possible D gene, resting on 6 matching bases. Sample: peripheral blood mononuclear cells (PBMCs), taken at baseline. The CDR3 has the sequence CASSMAGTQYNEQFF. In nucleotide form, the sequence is TGTGCCAGCAGCATGGCCGGGACTCAGTACAATGAGCAGTTCTTC.